This TCR beta chain came from a study of T cells in Graves' hyperthyroidism and ophthalmopathy. Trimming stripped 0 bases from V and 5 bases from J, with 8 bases between. There are 14 residues in the CDR3. Germline values: CDR1 SGHRS, CDR2 YFSETQ. There were TCR beta CDR3 regions amplified from RNA transcripts. HTBI primers drove first-round RT-PCR of the TCR CDR3. TCRdb reprocessed the multiplex PCR reads with MiXCR, giving one entry per CDR3 protein. Counted here are approximately 400,000 distinct CDR3 sequences, over 11% occurring once; the ten biggest clones make up approximately 29%. Sequencing was done on a sample of blood. The sequence derives from a man in his forties or fifties with Graves' ophthalmopathy. The chain has TRBV5-1 and TRBJ1-4; possibly TRBD1 for D (5 bases). CDR3 in DNA: TGCGCCAGCAGCTTGGAGACAGCCAATGAAAAACTGTTTTTT. Translating it yields CASSLETANEKLFF.